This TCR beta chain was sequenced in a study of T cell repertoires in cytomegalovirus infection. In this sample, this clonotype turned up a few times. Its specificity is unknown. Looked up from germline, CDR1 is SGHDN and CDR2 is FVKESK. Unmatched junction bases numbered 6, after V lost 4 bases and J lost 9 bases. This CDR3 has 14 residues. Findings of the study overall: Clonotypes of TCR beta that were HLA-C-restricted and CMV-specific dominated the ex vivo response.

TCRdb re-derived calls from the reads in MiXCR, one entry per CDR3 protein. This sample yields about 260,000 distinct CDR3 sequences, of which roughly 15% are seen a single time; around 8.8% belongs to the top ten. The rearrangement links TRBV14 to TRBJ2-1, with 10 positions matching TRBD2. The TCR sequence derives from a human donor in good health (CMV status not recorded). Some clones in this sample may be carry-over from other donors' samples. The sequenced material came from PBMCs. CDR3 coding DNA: TGTGCCAGCAGCCCCTTTATAGCGGGAGGTGAGCAGTTCTTC. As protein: CASSPFIAGGEQFF.